The text below deals with one T cell receptor (beta chain). The germline V gene has CDR1 MRHNA and CDR2 SNTAGT. V lost 4 bases and J lost 6; bases outside the gene matches: 6. There are 14 residues in the CDR3. TCRdb re-analysed the PCR reads in MiXCR, keeping a single row per CDR3 protein. The sample holds more than 85,000 distinct CDR3 sequences, 48% seen once. The data originate from a study of CDR3 diversity in severe acne. The gene calls are TRBV6-4 and TRBJ2-7; 10 nucleotides align to TRBD2. The TCR was taken from a male donor in good health, serving as a control. Input material: blood. The CDR3 loop reads CASSALAGSGEQYF. Here the CDR3 DNA reads TGTGCCAGCAGTGCACTAGCGGGGTCTGGCGAGCAGTACTTC.